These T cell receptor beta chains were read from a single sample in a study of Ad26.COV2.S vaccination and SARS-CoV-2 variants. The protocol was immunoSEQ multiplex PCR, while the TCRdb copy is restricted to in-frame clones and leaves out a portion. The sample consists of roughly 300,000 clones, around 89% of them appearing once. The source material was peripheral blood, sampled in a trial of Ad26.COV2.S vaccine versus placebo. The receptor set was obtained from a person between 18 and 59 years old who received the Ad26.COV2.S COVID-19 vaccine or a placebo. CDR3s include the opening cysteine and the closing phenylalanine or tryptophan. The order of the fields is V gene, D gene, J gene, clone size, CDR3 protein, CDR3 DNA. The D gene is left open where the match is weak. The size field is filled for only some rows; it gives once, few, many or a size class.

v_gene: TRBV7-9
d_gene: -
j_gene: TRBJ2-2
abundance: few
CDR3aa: CASRYTPGAGGTGELFF
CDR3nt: TGTGCCAGCAGATATACTCCGGGAGCTGGGGGCACCGGGGAGCTGTTTTTT

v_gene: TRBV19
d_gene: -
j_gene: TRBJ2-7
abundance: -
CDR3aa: CASSIAGAGSYEQYF
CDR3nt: TGTGCCAGTAGTATAGCCGGGGCAGGCTCCTACGAGCAGTACTTC

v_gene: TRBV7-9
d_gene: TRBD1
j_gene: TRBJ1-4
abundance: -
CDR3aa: CASSLADREKLFF
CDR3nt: TGTGCCAGCAGCTTAGCGGACAGGGAAAAACTGTTTTTT

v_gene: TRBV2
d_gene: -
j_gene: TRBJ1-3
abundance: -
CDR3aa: CASMRISGNTIYF
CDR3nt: TGTGCCAGCATGAGGATATCTGGAAACACCATATATTTT

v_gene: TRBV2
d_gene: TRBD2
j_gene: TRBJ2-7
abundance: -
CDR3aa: CASKQLAGADEQYF
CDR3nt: TGTGCCAGCAAACAACTAGCGGGAGCTGACGAGCAGTACTTC

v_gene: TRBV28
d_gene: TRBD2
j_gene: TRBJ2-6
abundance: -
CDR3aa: CASTSPRGAGANVLTF
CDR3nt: TGTGCCAGCACCTCGCCTCGGGGGGCTGGGGCCAACGTCCTGACTTTC

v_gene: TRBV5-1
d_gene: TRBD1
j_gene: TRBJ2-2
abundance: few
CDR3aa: CASSAGQGADTGELFF
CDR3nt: TGCGCCAGCAGCGCAGGACAGGGGGCTGATACCGGGGAGCTGTTTTTT

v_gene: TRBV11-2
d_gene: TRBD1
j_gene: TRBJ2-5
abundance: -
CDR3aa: CASSERTGTEETQYF
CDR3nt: TGTGCCAGCAGCGAGCGGACAGGGACGGAGGAGACCCAGTACTTC

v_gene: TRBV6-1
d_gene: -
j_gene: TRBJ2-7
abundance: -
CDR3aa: CASSDGHSYEQYF
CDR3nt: TGTGCCAGCAGTGATGGACACTCCTACGAGCAGTACTTC

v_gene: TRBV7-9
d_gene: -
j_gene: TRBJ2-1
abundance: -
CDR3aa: CASSFQGNEQFF
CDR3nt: TGTGCCAGCAGCTTCCAGGGTAATGAGCAGTTCTTC

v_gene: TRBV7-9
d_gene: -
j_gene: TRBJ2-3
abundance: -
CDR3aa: CASSPPAIATDTQYF
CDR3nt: TGTGCCAGCTCGCCACCAGCCATTGCCACAGATACGCAGTATTTT

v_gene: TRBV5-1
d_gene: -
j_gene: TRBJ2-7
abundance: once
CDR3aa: CASSVMPSETPYEQYF
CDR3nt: TGCGCCAGCAGCGTGATGCCTTCGGAGACACCCTACGAGCAGTACTTC

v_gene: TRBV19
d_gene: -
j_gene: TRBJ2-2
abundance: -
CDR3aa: CASSIDLRGDGELFF
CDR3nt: TGTGCCAGTAGTATAGATCTTAGAGGGGACGGGGAGCTGTTTTTT

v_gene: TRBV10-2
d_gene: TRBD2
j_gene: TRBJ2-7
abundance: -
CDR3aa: CASSERGRETYEQYF
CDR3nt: TGCGCCAGCAGTGAGCGCGGGAGGGAAACCTACGAGCAGTACTTC

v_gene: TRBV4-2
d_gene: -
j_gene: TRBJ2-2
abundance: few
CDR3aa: CASSQPTVGTGELFF
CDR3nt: TGTGCCAGCAGCCAACCTACGGTCGGGACCGGGGAGCTGTTTTTT

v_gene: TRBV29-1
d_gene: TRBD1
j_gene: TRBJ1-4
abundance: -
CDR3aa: CSASTGGNNEKLFF
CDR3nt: TGCAGCGCGTCTACAGGGGGTAATAATGAAAAACTGTTTTTT

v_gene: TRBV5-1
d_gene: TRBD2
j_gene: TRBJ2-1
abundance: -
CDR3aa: CASSAGYSGRDEQFF
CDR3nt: TGCGCCAGCAGCGCCGGGTATAGCGGGAGAGATGAGCAGTTCTTC

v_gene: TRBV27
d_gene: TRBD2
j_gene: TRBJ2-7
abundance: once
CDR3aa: CASGRGAGGLYEQYF
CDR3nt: TGTGCCAGCGGACGAGGAGCGGGAGGGCTCTACGAGCAGTACTTC

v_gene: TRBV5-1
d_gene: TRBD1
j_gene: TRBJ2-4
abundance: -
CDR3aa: CASSSRDRTAKNIQYF
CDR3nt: TGCGCCAGCAGCTCTCGGGACAGGACTGCCAAAAACATTCAGTACTTC

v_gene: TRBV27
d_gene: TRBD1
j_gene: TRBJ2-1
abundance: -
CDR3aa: CASSRNRGVYNEQFF
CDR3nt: TGTGCCAGCAGCCGCAACAGGGGGGTATACAATGAGCAGTTCTTC

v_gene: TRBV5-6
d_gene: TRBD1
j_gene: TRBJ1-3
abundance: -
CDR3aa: CASSSGTGGWNTIYF
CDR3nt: TGTGCCAGCAGTTCCGGGACAGGGGGTTGGAACACCATATATTTT

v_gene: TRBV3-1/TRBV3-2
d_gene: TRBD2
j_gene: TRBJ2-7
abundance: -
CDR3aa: CASSQVGLAGTYEQYF
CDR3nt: TGTGCCAGCAGCCAAGTAGGACTAGCGGGGACCTACGAGCAGTACTTC

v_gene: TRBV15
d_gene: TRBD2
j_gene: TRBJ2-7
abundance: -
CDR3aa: CATSRERGGPYEQYF
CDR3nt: TGTGCCACCAGCAGAGAGCGGGGGGGGCCCTACGAGCAGTACTTC

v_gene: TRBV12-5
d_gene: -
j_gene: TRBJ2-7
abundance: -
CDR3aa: CASGSSGSTYEQYF
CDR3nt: TGTGCTAGTGGTTCTTCTGGGTCCACCTACGAGCAGTACTTC

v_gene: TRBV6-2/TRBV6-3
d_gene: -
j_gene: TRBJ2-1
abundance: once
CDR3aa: CASSRAPHNEQFF
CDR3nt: TGTGCCAGCAGCCGGGCTCCACACAATGAGCAGTTCTTC

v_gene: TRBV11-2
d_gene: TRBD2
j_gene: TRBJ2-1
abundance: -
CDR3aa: CASSGLAGGQFF
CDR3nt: TGTGCCAGCAGCGGCCTAGCGGGGGGGCAGTTCTTC

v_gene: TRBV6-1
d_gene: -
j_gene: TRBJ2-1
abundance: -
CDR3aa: CASSDSGYGEQFF
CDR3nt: TGTGCCAGCAGTGATTCGGGGTACGGTGAGCAGTTCTTC

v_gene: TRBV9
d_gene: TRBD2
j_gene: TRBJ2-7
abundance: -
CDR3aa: CASSVGEGPHEQYF
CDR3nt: TGTGCCAGCAGCGTAGGGGAGGGTCCGCACGAGCAGTACTTC

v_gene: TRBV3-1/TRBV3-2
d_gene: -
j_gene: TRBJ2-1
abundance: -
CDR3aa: CASSQDFGDNEQFF
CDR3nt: TGTGCCAGCAGCCAAGATTTTGGGGACAATGAGCAGTTCTTC

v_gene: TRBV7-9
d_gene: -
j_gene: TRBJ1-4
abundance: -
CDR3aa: CASSYPGEANEKLFF
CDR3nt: TGTGCCAGCAGCTACCCAGGGGAGGCTAATGAAAAACTGTTTTTT

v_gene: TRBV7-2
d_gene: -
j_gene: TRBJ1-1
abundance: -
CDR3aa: CASSLQPGRFEAFF
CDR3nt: TGTGCCAGCAGCTTACAGCCGGGAAGGTTTGAAGCTTTCTTT

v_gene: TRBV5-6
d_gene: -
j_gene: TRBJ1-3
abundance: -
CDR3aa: CASTRRTGNTIYF
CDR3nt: TGTGCCAGCACTCGGCGGACTGGAAACACCATATATTTT

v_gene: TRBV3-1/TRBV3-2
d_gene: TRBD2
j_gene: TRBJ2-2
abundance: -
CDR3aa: CASSQSGTSRDTGELFF
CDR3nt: TGTGCCAGCAGCCAGTCGGGGACTAGCCGAGACACCGGGGAGCTGTTTTTT

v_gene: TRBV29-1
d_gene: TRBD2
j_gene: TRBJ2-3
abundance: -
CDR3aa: CSVDREGRGTDTQYF
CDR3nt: TGCAGCGTTGACCGGGAGGGCCGGGGCACAGATACGCAGTATTTT

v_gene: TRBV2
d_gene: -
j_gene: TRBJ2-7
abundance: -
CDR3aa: CASRDVRLGSGYEQYF
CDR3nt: TGTGCCAGCCGTGACGTTCGACTGGGCTCAGGTTACGAGCAGTACTTC

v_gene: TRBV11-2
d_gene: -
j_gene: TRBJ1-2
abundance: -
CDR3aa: CASSLAVQGYGYTF
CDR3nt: TGTGCCAGCAGCTTAGCAGTTCAGGGCTATGGCTACACCTTC

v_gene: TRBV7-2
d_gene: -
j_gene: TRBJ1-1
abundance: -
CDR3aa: CASSSGGGVHTEAFF
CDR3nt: TGTGCCAGCAGCTCTGGCGGAGGGGTTCACACTGAAGCTTTCTTT

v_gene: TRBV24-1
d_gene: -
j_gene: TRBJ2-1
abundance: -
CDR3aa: CATSDRRQDNEQFF
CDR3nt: TGTGCCACCAGTGATCGACGACAGGACAATGAGCAGTTCTTC

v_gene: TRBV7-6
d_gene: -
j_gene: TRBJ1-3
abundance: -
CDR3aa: CASSSRTGRSGNTIYF
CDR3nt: TGTGCCAGCAGCTCCCGAACAGGTCGCTCTGGAAACACCATATATTTT

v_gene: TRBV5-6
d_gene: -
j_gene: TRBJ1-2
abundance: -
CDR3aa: CASRFRRTFWGYTF
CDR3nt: TGTGCCAGCAGGTTTAGGCGGACTTTCTGGGGCTACACCTTC